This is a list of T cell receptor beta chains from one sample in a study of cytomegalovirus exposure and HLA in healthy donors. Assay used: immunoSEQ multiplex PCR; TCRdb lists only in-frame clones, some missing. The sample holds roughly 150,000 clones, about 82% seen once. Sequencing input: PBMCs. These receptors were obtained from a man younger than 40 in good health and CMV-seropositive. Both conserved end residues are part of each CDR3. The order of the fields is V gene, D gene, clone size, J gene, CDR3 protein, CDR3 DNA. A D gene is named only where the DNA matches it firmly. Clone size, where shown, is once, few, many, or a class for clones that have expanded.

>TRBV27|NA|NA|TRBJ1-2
CATKTGGTGYTF
TGTGCCACTAAAACGGGGGGGACGGGCTACACCTTC
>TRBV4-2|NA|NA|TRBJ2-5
CASSQDPRAIGETQYF
TGTGCCAGCAGCCAAGACCCCAGGGCGATCGGGGAGACCCAGTACTTC
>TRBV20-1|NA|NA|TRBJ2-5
CSAREKTQYF
TGCAGTGCTAGGGAGAAGACCCAGTACTTC
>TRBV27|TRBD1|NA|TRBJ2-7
CASSPIQTGGPKEQYF
TGTGCCAGCAGTCCCATCCAGACAGGGGGCCCCAAGGAGCAGTACTTC
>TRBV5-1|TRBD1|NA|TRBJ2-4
CASSSVRQGENIQYF
TGCGCCAGCAGCTCGGTTAGACAGGGCGAAAACATTCAGTACTTC
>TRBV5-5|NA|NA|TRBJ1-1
CASSYGRENTEAFF
TGTGCCAGCAGCTACGGGCGGGAGAACACTGAAGCTTTCTTT
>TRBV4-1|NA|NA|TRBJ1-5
CASSQSGSNQPQHF
TGCGCCAGCAGCCAAAGCGGTAGCAATCAGCCCCAGCATTTT
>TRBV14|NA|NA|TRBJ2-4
CASSQVEGLPQYF
TGTGCCAGCAGCCAAGTAGAGGGTCTCCCTCAGTACTTC
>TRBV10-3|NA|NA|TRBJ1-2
CAIRPQGHQNYGYTF
TGTGCCATCAGGCCTCAGGGACACCAGAACTATGGCTACACCTTC
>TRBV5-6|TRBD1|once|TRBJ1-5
CASSLRAEGASNQPQHF
TGTGCCAGCAGCTTGCGGGCTGAGGGGGCGAGCAATCAGCCCCAGCATTTT
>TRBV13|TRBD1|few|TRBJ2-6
CASSWWGQGLISGANVLTF
TGTGCCAGCAGCTGGTGGGGACAGGGACTCATCTCTGGGGCCAACGTCCTGACTTTC
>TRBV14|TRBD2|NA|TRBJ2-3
CASSLIAGGPSDTQYF
TGTGCCAGCAGCCTCATAGCGGGGGGGCCGTCGGATACGCAGTATTTT
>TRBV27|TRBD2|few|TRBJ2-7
CASSYLTSGGADEQYF
TGTGCCAGCAGTTACCTTACTAGCGGGGGGGCCGACGAGCAGTACTTC
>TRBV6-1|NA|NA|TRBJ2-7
CASSEAATGVAYEQYF
TGTGCCAGCAGTGAAGCCGCCACGGGGGTTGCCTACGAGCAGTACTTC
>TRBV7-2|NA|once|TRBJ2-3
CASSPGTSTDTQYF
TGTGCCAGCAGCCCCGGGACTAGCACAGATACGCAGTATTTT
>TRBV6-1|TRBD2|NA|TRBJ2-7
CASGGRGASYEQYF
TGTGCCAGCGGGGGGCGGGGGGCCTCCTACGAGCAGTACTTC
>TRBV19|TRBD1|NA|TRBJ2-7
CASSSTTGGGEQYF
TGTGCCAGTAGTTCGACGACAGGGGGGGGTGAGCAGTACTTC
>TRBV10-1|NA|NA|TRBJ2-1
CASNRDFSYNEQFF
TGCGCCAGTAACCGGGACTTTTCCTACAATGAGCAGTTCTTC
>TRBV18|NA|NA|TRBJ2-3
CASSPFRDSPKRDTQYF
TGTGCCAGCTCACCCTTCCGGGACTCCCCCAAACGGGATACGCAGTATTTT
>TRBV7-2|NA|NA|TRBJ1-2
CASRRVGNYGYTF
TGTGCCAGCAGGAGGGTGGGTAACTATGGCTACACCTTC
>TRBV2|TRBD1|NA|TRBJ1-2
CASSGRKSTGAIINYGYTF
TGTGCCAGCAGTGGTCGAAAATCGACAGGGGCGATTATTAACTATGGCTACACCTTC
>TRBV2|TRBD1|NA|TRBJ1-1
CASSESGGSEAFF
TGTGCCAGCAGTGAATCAGGGGGCTCTGAAGCTTTCTTT
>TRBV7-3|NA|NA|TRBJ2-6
CASSLQQANSGANVLTF
TGTGCCAGCAGCTTACAGCAGGCGAACTCTGGGGCCAACGTCCTGACTTTC
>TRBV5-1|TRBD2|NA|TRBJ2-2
CASSFERGGTGELFF
TGCGCCAGCAGCTTCGAGCGGGGGGGGACCGGGGAGCTGTTTTTT
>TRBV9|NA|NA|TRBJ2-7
CASSMGEGGYEQYF
TGTGCCAGCAGTATGGGGGAGGGGGGCTACGAGCAGTACTTC
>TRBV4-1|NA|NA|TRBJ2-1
CASSQPSASSYNEQFF
TGCGCCAGCAGCCAGCCTAGCGCCAGCTCCTACAATGAGCAGTTCTTC
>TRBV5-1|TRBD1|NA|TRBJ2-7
CASSLPRDRGQESSYEQYF
TGCGCCAGCAGCTTGCCCCGGGACAGGGGGCAGGAGAGCTCCTACGAGCAGTACTTC
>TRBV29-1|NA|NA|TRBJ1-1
CSVEDFDRNTEAFF
TGCAGCGTTGAAGACTTCGACAGGAACACTGAAGCTTTCTTT
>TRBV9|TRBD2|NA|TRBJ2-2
CASSASGGADTGELFF
TGTGCCAGCAGCGCTAGCGGGGGGGCTGATACCGGGGAGCTGTTTTTT
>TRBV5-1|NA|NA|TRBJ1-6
CASSPGHNNSPLHF
TGCGCCAGCAGCCCGGGACATAATAATTCACCCCTCCACTTT
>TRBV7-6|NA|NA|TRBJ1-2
CASSLLQGDVPYGYTF
TGTGCCAGCAGCTTACTACAGGGAGATGTTCCTTATGGCTACACCTTC
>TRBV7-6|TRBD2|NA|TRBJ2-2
CASSTVPGGGDTGELFF
TGTGCCAGCAGCACAGTACCCGGGGGAGGGGACACCGGGGAGCTGTTTTTT
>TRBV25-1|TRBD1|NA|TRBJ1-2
CASSDWTGGYTF
TGTGCCAGCAGTGATTGGACAGGTGGCTACACCTTC
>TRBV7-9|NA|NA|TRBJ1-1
CASSLGANTEAFF
TGTGCCAGCAGCTTAGGAGCGAACACTGAAGCTTTCTTT
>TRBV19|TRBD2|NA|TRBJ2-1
CASSPGLAGAGEQFF
TGTGCCAGTAGTCCGGGACTAGCGGGGGCCGGTGAGCAGTTCTTC
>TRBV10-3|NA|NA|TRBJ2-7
CAISESTGVFQYF
TGTGCCATCAGTGAGTCGACGGGGGTTTTTCAGTACTTC
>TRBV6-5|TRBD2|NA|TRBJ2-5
CASSFSPSGQETQYF
TGTGCCAGCAGTTTTTCTCCTAGCGGGCAAGAGACCCAGTACTTC
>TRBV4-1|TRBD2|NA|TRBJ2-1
CASSQEGLAGGYNEQFF
TGCGCCAGCAGCCAAGAAGGGCTAGCGGGGGGGTACAATGAGCAGTTCTTC
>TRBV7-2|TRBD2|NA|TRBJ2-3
CASSQRGGTDTQYF
TGTGCCAGCAGCCAGCGGGGAGGCACAGATACGCAGTATTTT
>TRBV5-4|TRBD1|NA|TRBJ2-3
CASRYRDRDKDTQYF
TGTGCCAGCAGGTACCGGGACAGGGATAAAGATACGCAGTATTTT
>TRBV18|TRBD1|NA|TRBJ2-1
CASSPPGQGVANEQFF
TGTGCCAGCTCACCACCTGGACAGGGGGTGGCCAATGAGCAGTTCTTC
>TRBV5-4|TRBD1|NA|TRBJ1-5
CASSPGTGDQPQHF
TGTGCCAGCAGCCCCGGGACAGGCGATCAGCCCCAGCATTTT
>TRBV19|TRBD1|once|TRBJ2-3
CASTRQGFPGASDTQYF
TGTGCCAGTACCCGACAGGGATTCCCGGGTGCCTCAGATACGCAGTATTTT
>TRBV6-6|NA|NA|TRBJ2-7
CASSYSEAPYEQYF
TGTGCCAGCAGTTACTCTGAGGCGCCCTACGAGCAGTACTTC
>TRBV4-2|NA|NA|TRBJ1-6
CASSQEAGNFNSPLHF
TGTGCCAGCAGCCAAGAGGCAGGGAACTTTAATTCACCCCTCCACTTT
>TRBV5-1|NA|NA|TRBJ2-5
CASSLTVTGRDTQYF
TGCGCCAGCAGCTTGACGGTAACGGGGAGAGACACCCAGTACTTC
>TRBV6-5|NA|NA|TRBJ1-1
CASSYSQGSPEAFF
TGTGCCAGCAGTTACTCCCAGGGGTCCCCTGAAGCTTTCTTT
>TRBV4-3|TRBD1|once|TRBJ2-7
CASSHSILGTASYEQYF
TGCGCCAGCAGCCATTCTATTCTCGGGACAGCATCCTACGAGCAGTACTTC
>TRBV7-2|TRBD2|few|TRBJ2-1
CASSSGGGPFLSYNEQFF
TGTGCCAGCAGCTCGGGGGGGGGCCCCTTCCTGTCCTACAATGAGCAGTTCTTC
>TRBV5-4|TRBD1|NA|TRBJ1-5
CASSPGQTNQPQHF
TGTGCCAGCAGCCCGGGACAGACCAATCAGCCCCAGCATTTT